This is a list of T cell receptor beta chains from one sample in a study of T cell responses to AZD1222 COVID-19 vaccine. Profiling relied on immunoSEQ multiplex PCR, and the TCRdb table lists in-frame clones only, not all of them. The sample lists about 83,000 clones, 70% to 90% occurring once. Specimen: peripheral blood, collected on day 0 of MenACWY control vaccination. These receptors came from an adult in good health. Each CDR3 is given with its conserved first and last residue. A D gene is named only where the DNA matches it firmly. Size is omitted from some rows. Given values are once, few, many or a class for expanded clones.

d_call	v_call	clone_size	j_call	cdr3_aa	cdr3_nt
-	TRBV30	once	TRBJ2-7	CAWSRGPYEQYF	TGTGCCTGGAGCCGCGGTCCCTACGAGCAGTACTTC
-	TRBV7-2	-	TRBJ1-2	CASSPSESLGYTF	TGTGCCAGCAGCCCCAGTGAGTCCTTGGGCTACACCTTC
-	TRBV7-9	-	TRBJ2-7	CASSRASYEQYF	TGTGCCAGCAGCCGAGCTTCCTACGAGCAGTACTTC
-	TRBV28	-	TRBJ1-2	CASSGNYGYTF	TGTGCCAGCTCCGGGAACTATGGCTACACCTTC
-	TRBV25-1	once	TRBJ2-7	CASSDYDRVRAPEQYF	TGTGCCAGCAGTGATTACGACCGGGTACGCGCGCCCGAGCAGTACTTC
-	TRBV10-3	-	TRBJ2-7	CAIREGGTYEQYF	TGTGCCATCAGGGAGGGTGGAACCTACGAGCAGTACTTC
TRBD1	TRBV9	few	TRBJ1-2	CASSWTGEAYGYTF	TGTGCCAGCAGCTGGACAGGGGAGGCCTATGGCTACACCTTC
-	TRBV18	-	TRBJ1-5	CASSPGSPVGNQPQHF	TGTGCCAGCTCACCAGGGTCTCCGGTGGGCAATCAGCCCCAGCATTTT
-	TRBV18	few	TRBJ1-5	CASSPGGNQPQHF	TGTGCCAGCTCACCAGGGGGCAATCAGCCCCAGCATTTT
-	TRBV7-2	-	TRBJ2-3	CASSLASRPTDTQYF	TGTGCCAGCAGCTTAGCGTCCCGGCCAACAGATACGCAGTATTTT
-	TRBV6-5	-	TRBJ1-4	CASSYTGTNEKLFF	TGTGCCAGCAGTTACACGGGGACTAATGAAAAACTGTTTTTT
-	TRBV20-1	-	TRBJ1-1	CSATPGTEAFF	TGCAGTGCCACTCCCGGCACTGAAGCTTTCTTT
-	TRBV27	-	TRBJ2-6	CASSILAGAGANVLTF	TGTGCCAGCAGCATCCTCGCAGGGGCTGGGGCCAACGTCCTGACTTTC
TRBD1	TRBV29-1	-	TRBJ1-3	CSVGEPGQGNTIYF	TGCAGCGTTGGGGAGCCGGGACAGGGAAACACCATATATTTT
-	TRBV4-1	once	TRBJ1-1	CASSAGPGRNTEAFF	TGCGCCAGCAGCGCAGGGCCGGGACGGAACACTGAAGCTTTCTTT
TRBD2	TRBV28	-	TRBJ2-7	CASSLDGTTSQYF	TGTGCCAGCAGTTTAGATGGGACTACATCGCAGTACTTC
TRBD1	TRBV7-9	-	TRBJ2-7	CASSPEQGAHEQYF	TGTGCCAGCAGCCCTGAACAGGGGGCTCACGAGCAGTACTTC
TRBD2	TRBV18	-	TRBJ2-1	CASSPPGLAGYNEQFF	TGTGCCAGCTCACCACCGGGACTAGCGGGATACAATGAGCAGTTCTTC
-	TRBV2	-	TRBJ1-5	CASSDRVMDQPQHF	TGTGCCAGCAGTGACAGGGTCATGGATCAGCCCCAGCATTTT
-	TRBV9	-	TRBJ2-1	CASSVLGRYNEQFF	TGTGCCAGCAGCGTACTAGGCCGATACAATGAGCAGTTCTTC
-	TRBV6-2/TRBV6-3	-	TRBJ1-3	CASSLGNTIYF	TGTGCCAGCAGCCTCGGAAACACCATATATTTT
-	TRBV25-1	-	TRBJ2-3	CASSEDTVTDTQYF	TGTGCCAGCAGTGAAGACACAGTCACAGATACGCAGTATTTT
TRBD1	TRBV28	-	TRBJ1-2	CASSIGGAFYGYTF	TGTGCCAGCAGTATAGGGGGCGCTTTCTATGGCTACACCTTC